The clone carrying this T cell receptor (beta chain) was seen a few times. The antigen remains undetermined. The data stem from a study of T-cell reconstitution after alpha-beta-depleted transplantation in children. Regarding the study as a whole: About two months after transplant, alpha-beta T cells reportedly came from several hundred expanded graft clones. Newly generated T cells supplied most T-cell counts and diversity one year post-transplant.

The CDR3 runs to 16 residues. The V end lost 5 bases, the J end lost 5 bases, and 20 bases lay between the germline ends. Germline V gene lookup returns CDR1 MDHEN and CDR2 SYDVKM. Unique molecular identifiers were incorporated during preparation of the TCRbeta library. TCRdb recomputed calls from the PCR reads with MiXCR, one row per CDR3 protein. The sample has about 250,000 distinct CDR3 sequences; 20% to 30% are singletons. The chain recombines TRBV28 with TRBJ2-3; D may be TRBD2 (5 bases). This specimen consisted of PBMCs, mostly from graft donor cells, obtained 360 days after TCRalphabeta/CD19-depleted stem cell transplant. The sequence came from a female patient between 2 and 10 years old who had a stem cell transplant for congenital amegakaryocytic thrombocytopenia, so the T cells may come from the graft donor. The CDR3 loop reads CASSPRLVPGGDTQYF. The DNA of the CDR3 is TGTGCCAGCAGTCCAAGGTTGGTCCCCGGAGGAGATACGCAGTATTTT.